This section outlines one T cell receptor (beta chain) sequence together with its context. This entry comes from a study of CD4 and CD8 cells across lung adenocarcinoma regions. The patients had localized lung adenocarcinoma, a non-small cell subtype. Germline CDR1 SGHAT, CDR2 FQDESV (reference sequence). The CDR3 is 15 amino acids. TCRdb re-analysed the PCR reads in MiXCR, keeping a single row per CDR3 protein. The sample shows 2,300 or so distinct CDR3 sequences, 67% of them seen only once. This sequence joins TRBV11-1 and TRBJ2-1, with 11 bases matching TRBD2. The J call may be mistaken, given a closer DNA end match to TRBJ2-7. The sample comprised CD4+ T cells from the center of a lung tumor. The sequence was obtained from a female donor with lung adenocarcinoma. The CD4 and CD8 labels of this study may be unreliable. The CDR3 sequence: CASSQIAGGLYEQYF. The CDR3 DNA reads as TGTGCCAGCAGCCAGATAGCGGGAGGGCTTTACGAGCAGTACTTC.